The next 17 T cell receptor beta chains were all read from a single sample in a study of OX40 agonist ivuxolimab in advanced cancers. Assay: immunoSEQ multiplex PCR; the TCRdb copy retains only in-frame clones and omits some. The sample holds around 50,000 clones, roughly 86% seen once. The starting material was CD4+ or CD8+ T cells sorted from blood, obtained in a trial of the OX40 agonist ivuxolimab. The receptor set was obtained from an adult with an advanced solid tumor such as melanoma, head and neck, liver or kidney cancer.

The V gene is TRBV12-5, the J gene TRBJ2-1; no clear D gene. The CDR3 runs 12 residues. Germline V gene sequence: CDR1 LGHNT, CDR2 FRNRAP. V was clipped by 1 base and J by 5 bases, with 3 bases between them. DNA of the CDR3: TGTGCTAGTGGTTTGGCACACAATGAGCAGTTCTTC. Its protein product is CASGLAHNEQFF.

CDR3 nucleotide sequence: TGTGCCAGCAGTTTGCGGACAGGGTTGTACCAAGAGACCCAGTACTTC. This codes for CASSLRTGLYQETQYF. The chain combines TRBV28 with TRBJ2-5; 8 bases align to TRBD1. V trimming: 3 bases; J trimming: 0 bases; junction bases outside the gene matches: 6. CDR3 length equals 16 residues. Germline CDR1 reads MDHEN; CDR2 reads SYDVKM. Combining the CDR3 with reference TRBV28 and TRBJ2-5 gives the whole variable domain DVKVTQSSRYLVKRTGEKVFLECVQDMDHENMFWYRQDPGLGLRLIYFSYDVKMKEKGDIPEGYSVSREKKERFSLILESASTNQTSMYLCASSLRTGLYQETQYFGPGTRLLVL.

This rearrangement joins TRBV18 to TRBJ1-1; D remains unclear. Deletions cut 3 bases from V and 1 base from J, with 6 bases between. Germline-derived CDR1 and CDR2 are KGHSH and LQKENI. This CDR3 has 13 amino acids. CDR3 coding DNA: TGTGCCAGCTCACCGGAGAGGAACACTGAAGCTTTCTTT. It specifies CASSPERNTEAFF.

Worth noting for this clone: This specimen includes other DNA sequences encoding the same CDR3. This chain uses TRBV27 with TRBJ1-2; D not resolved. Trimming stripped 0 bases from V and 4 bases from J, with 6 bases between. This CDR3 spans 13 amino acids. The germline V gene has CDR1 MNHEY and CDR2 SMNVEV (reference sequence). The CDR3 sequence: CASSLSISYGYTF. The CDR3 nucleotides are TGTGCCAGCAGTTTATCGATCTCCTATGGCTACACCTTC.

V is TRBV7-2 and J is TRBJ1-1; D unresolved. Germline CDR1 SGHTA, CDR2 FQGNSA. The ends were cut back, 0 bases at V and 8 bases at J, with 16 bases in the middle. The CDR3 is 15 amino acids. CDR3 region: CASSLAKMAQPEAFF. The DNA for the CDR3 is TGTGCCAGCAGCTTAGCGAAGATGGCGCAACCAGAAGCTTTCTTT.

In DNA, the CDR3 is TGTGCCAGCAGCGTTGGAGAGGGTTCGAACACTGAAGCTTTCTTT. Its protein is CASSVGEGSNTEAFF. The rearrangement uses TRBV9 and TRBJ1-1; D call uncertain. The germline gives CDR1 SGDLS, CDR2 YYNGEE. The ends were cut back, 2 bases at V and 1 base at J, with 12 bases in the middle. The CDR3 sequence is 15 residues long.

The V and J genes are TRBV5-1 and TRBJ2-3, with 14 bases aligning to TRBD2. The CDR3 covers 16 residues. The germline V gene has CDR1 SGHRS and CDR2 YFSETQ. With V trimmed by 3 bases and J by 6 bases, 6 bases remained unmatched. This chain's CDR3 is CASSSRLAGGADTQYF. CDR3 bases: TGCGCCAGCAGCTCGCGACTAGCGGGAGGGGCGGATACGCAGTATTTT.

The V gene is TRBV7-3, the J gene TRBJ2-5; D remains ambiguous. The CDR3 sequence is 14 residues long. Trimming shortened V by 2 bases and J by 4 bases, and 11 bases separated the two germline ends. From germline, CDR1 is SGHTA and CDR2 FQGTGA. CDR3 bases: TGTGCCAGCAGCTTAGGGGTAGTCAGAGAGACCCAGTACTTC. Protein product: CASSLGVVRETQYF. The whole variable domain, remainder taken from reference TRBV7-3 and TRBJ2-5, is GAGVSQTPSNKVTEKGKYVELRCDPISGHTALYWYRQSLGQGPEFLIYFQGTGAADDSGLPNDRFFAVRPEGSVSTLKIQRTERGDSAVYLCASSLGVVRETQYFGPGTRLLVL.

The chain couples TRBV7-6 to TRBJ1-3; D gene uncertain. V shed 3 bases and J shed 2 bases, with 5 bases lying between them. The CDR3 runs 13 residues. CDR1 SGHVS and CDR2 FNYEAQ come from the germline V gene. The CDR3 reads CASSFEAGNTIYF. In DNA, the CDR3 is TGTGCCAGCAGCTTCGAAGCTGGAAACACCATATATTTT.

Of note for this clone: At one boundary the junction diverges from the germline segment, which might be a read error. The chain joins TRBV7-7 to TRBJ2-1, with 12 bases identical to TRBD2. Germline V CDR1 and CDR2: SSHAT, FNYEAQ (reference sequence). This CDR3 comprises 15 residues. The DNA of the CDR3 is TGTGCTAGCAGCAGGGGACTAGCGGGCTACAATGAGCAGTTCTTC. As protein: CASSRGLAGYNEQFF.

The chain couples TRBV2 to TRBJ2-5; D may correspond to TRBD1 or TRBD2 (5 bases each). V lost 6 bases and J 3 bases, leaving 11 bases between the germline ends. CDR3 length equals 13 residues. Germline lookup yields CDR1 SNHLY and CDR2 FYNNEI. The CDR3 DNA sequence: TGTGCCAGCAGCCGGGGCCCGGAAGAGACCCAGTACTTC. The encoded protein is CASSRGPEETQYF.

The chain combines TRBV6-5 with TRBJ2-5; D unclear. This CDR3 contains 11 residues. Germline values: CDR1 MNHEY, CDR2 SVGAGI. As DNA, the CDR3 is TGTGCTTTCAGGCAGAAAGAGACCCAGTACTTC. It is translated as CAFRQKETQYF.

The chain uses TRBV7-9 and TRBJ2-7, with a weak D call TRBD2 (6 bases). This CDR3 region has 14 residues. Germline CDR1 SEHNR, CDR2 FQNEAQ (reference sequence). The V and J ends lost 1 base and 6 bases respectively, with 13 bases between them. The CDR3 spells CASSLDGGGSEQYF. In DNA, the CDR3 is TGTGCCAGCAGCTTAGACGGGGGAGGATCCGAGCAGTACTTC. Supplemented by reference TRBV7-9 and TRBJ2-7, the full variable domain reads DTGVSQNPRHKITKRGQNVTFRCDPISEHNRLYWYRQTLGQGPEFLTYFQNEAQLEKSRLLSDRFSAERPKGSFSTLEIQRTEQGDSAMYLCASSLDGGGSEQYFGPGTRLTVT.

The chain has TRBV7-3 and TRBJ1-6; D is uncertain. The CDR3 covers 14 residues. CDR1 and CDR2 from the germline V gene are SGHTA and FQGTGA. The V end lost 2 bases, the J end lost 7 bases, and 9 bases lay between the germline ends. In DNA, the CDR3 is TGTGCCAGCAGCTTAGGGGAATTGAATTCACCCCTCCACTTT. Amino acids: CASSLGELNSPLHF.

This clone was observed a few times. The chain combines TRBV4-2 with TRBJ1-2, with D maybe TRBD1 (6 bases). The V end was cut by 0 bases, the J end by 2 bases, with 13 bases between. The CDR3 is 16 amino acids. Germline CDR1 and CDR2: LGHNA and YNFKEQ. The CDR3 sequence is CASSQDRGSRNYGYTF. The CDR3, as DNA: TGTGCCAGCAGCCAAGACAGGGGAAGCAGGAACTATGGCTACACCTTC.

This clone was seen more than once but under ten times. This chain links TRBV10-3 with TRBJ2-3, with TRBD2 matching 15 bases. CDR3 length: 18 amino acids. Germline V gene data show CDR1 as ENHRY and CDR2 as SYGVKD. V was pared by 5 bases and J by 5 bases, with 11 bases of the junction left unmatched. This chain's CDR3 is CAISKIPPGLAGGDTQYF. For the CDR3, the DNA is TGTGCCATCAGTAAAATTCCCCCGGGACTAGCGGGAGGAGATACGCAGTATTTT.

The gene calls are TRBV6-5 and TRBJ1-6, with D possibly matching TRBD1 (5 bases). CDR3 length: 15 amino acids. Germline CDR1 reads MNHEY; CDR2 reads SVGAGI. The V and J ends lost 8 bases and 6 bases respectively, with 17 bases between them. The CDR3 protein is CASRSLAGTNSPLHF. In DNA, the CDR3 is TGTGCCAGCCGATCCCTTGCAGGGACTAATTCACCCCTCCACTTT.